These 26 T cell receptor beta chains came from one sample sequenced in a study of cytomegalovirus exposure and HLA in healthy donors. Measured with immunoSEQ multiplex PCR; TCRdb has only the in-frame clones, and not every one. The sample contains 150,000 to 250,000 clones, 75% to 85% of which appear only once. The sequencing input was PBMCs. Receptors originate from a woman aged 25 to 45 in good health and CMV-seropositive.

This clone was recorded only once. V and J are TRBV29-1 and TRBJ1-4, with a possible D match to TRBD1 (5 bases). V lost 4 bases and J 0 bases, leaving 12 bases between the germline ends. Germline V gene sequence: CDR1 SQVTM, CDR2 ANQGSEA. The CDR3 runs 15 residues. CDR3 loop: CSVGGDLATNEKLFF. For the CDR3, the DNA is TGCAGCGTTGGCGGGGACTTGGCAACTAATGAAAAACTGTTTTTT. The full variable domain, with the rest looked up from reference TRBV29-1 and TRBJ1-4, is SAVISQKPSRDICQRGTSLTIQCQVDSQVTMMFWYRQQPGQSLTLIATANQGSEATYESGFVIDKFPISRPNLTFSTLTVSNMSPEDSSIYLCSVGGDLATNEKLFFGSGTQLSVL.

The rearrangement uses TRBV6-5 and TRBJ1-5; D is unresolved. In germline, CDR1 is MNHEY, CDR2 SVGAGI. The CDR3 covers 14 residues. Trimming took off 6 bases at V and 0 bases at J, with 9 bases between the two ends. CDR3 region: CASSKYSSNQPQHF. Written as DNA, the CDR3 is TGTGCCAGCAGCAAATATAGTAGCAATCAGCCCCAGCATTTT.

This clone was seen a few times. The V gene is TRBV29-1, the J gene TRBJ1-2, with 9 bases lining up with TRBD1. CDR3 length equals 13 residues. The junction had 4 bases not matched to a gene; V was cut back by 5 bases and J by 3 bases. Germline-derived CDR1 and CDR2 are SQVTM and ANQGSEA. CDR3 coding DNA: TGCAGCGTTTTAAGGACAGGGGACTATGGCTACACCTTC. Its translation: CSVLRTGDYGYTF.

The gene calls are TRBV10-3 and TRBJ2-5, with D tentatively TRBD2 (6 bases). CDR1 and CDR2 (germline): ENHRY, SYGVKD. Trimming removed 4 bases at V and 2 bases at J, with 8 bases between. The CDR3 consists of 13 residues. In DNA, the CDR3 is TGTGCCATCAGTGGCGGGAAACAAGAGACCCAGTACTTC. Its translation: CAISGGKQETQYF.

The chain couples TRBV15 to TRBJ2-3; TRBD2 agrees at 13 bases. Germline V gene data show CDR1 as LNHNV and CDR2 as YYDKDF (reference sequence). After removal of 2 bases from V and 5 bases from J, the junction contained 4 bases not matched to a gene. CDR3 length: 16 amino acids. This chain's CDR3 is CATSRRLAGGGDTQYF. The CDR3 nucleotides are TGTGCCACCAGCAGAAGACTAGCGGGAGGAGGAGATACGCAGTATTTT.

The gene calls are TRBV7-3 and TRBJ1-1; D might be TRBD1 (6 bases). V was cut by 2 bases and J by 7 bases, with 11 bases left in between. CDR1 and CDR2 from the germline V gene are SGHTA and FQGTGA. This CDR3 has 13 residues. As DNA, the CDR3 is TGTGCCAGCAGCTTAGGGGGGGCAAATGAAGCTTTCTTT. It yields the protein CASSLGGANEAFF.

The J gene is TRBJ1-5, the V gene TRBV7-8; 7 bases fit TRBD1. The CDR3 runs 15 residues. Germline V gives CDR1 SGHVS, CDR2 FQNEAQ. V lost 10 bases to trimming and J lost 8 bases; unmatched junction nucleotides: 17. In nucleotides, the CDR3 is TGTGCCACGGCGGAACAAGGACAGGCCATAAAGCCCCAGCATTTT. As protein: CATAEQGQAIKPQHF.

J is TRBJ1-2 and V is TRBV10-3, with a tentative D call TRBD1 (5 bases). Germline CDR1 ENHRY, CDR2 SYGVKD. Deletions cut 6 bases from V and 8 bases from J, with 19 bases between. CDR3 length equals 14 residues. CDR3 nucleotide sequence: TGTGCCATCAGGGAACAGGTCTCGGATATCGGCTACACCTTC. It yields the protein CAIREQVSDIGYTF.

This chain connects TRBV25-1 to TRBJ2-1; 9 nucleotides match TRBD2. Germline trimming cut 2 bases from V and 7 bases from J; bases unmatched to any gene: 6. The CDR3 length is 15 residues. The germline CDR1 and CDR2 sequences are MGHDK and SYGVNS. DNA of the CDR3: TGTGCCAGCAGTGAACGTAGCGGGAGTTGGAATGAGCAGTTCTTC. Translated: CASSERSGSWNEQFF.

In DNA, the CDR3 is TGTGCCAGCAGCTTCGGAGACAGGGGTTATGGCTACACCTTC. Protein: CASSFGDRGYGYTF. The chain has TRBV5-6 and TRBJ1-2, with 8 bases that match TRBD1. The germline V gene has CDR1 SGHDT and CDR2 YYEEEE. Losses at the gene ends were 2 bases for V and 5 bases for J; bases not matched to a gene: 5. The CDR3 is made up of 14 amino acids.

The chain couples TRBV28 to TRBJ1-2; D is uncertain. The CDR3 has 14 amino acids. Germline lookup yields CDR1 MDHEN and CDR2 SYDVKM. Trimming pared 6 bases from V and 3 bases from J, leaving 14 bases between. The CDR3 sequence is CASRMSLGDYGYTF. Written as DNA, the CDR3 is TGTGCCAGCAGGATGAGCCTCGGGGACTATGGCTACACCTTC.

V gene TRBV7-6 combines with J gene TRBJ1-5; 8 bases are a match to TRBD1. V was clipped by 1 base and J by 7 bases; unmatched bases: 9. The germline gives CDR1 SGHVS, CDR2 FNYEAQ. CDR3 length equals 16 residues. The CDR3 DNA follows: TGTGCCAGCAGCTTAGGAAATGGACAGGGAGGGCAGCCCCAGCATTTT. Protein: CASSLGNGQGGQPQHF.

This chain connects TRBV2 to TRBJ1-2; a possible D gene is TRBD1 (5 bases). The V end lost 5 bases, the J end lost 2 bases, and 12 bases lay between the germline ends. Per the germline V gene, CDR1 is SNHLY and CDR2 is FYNNEI. The CDR3 has 14 amino acids. The CDR3 coding sequence is TGTGCCAGCAGTAGACAGAAACTCAACTATGGCTACACCTTC. Translated: CASSRQKLNYGYTF.

This chain connects TRBV4-1 to TRBJ1-1, with D hard to call. This CDR3 contains 11 residues. V was pared by 8 bases and J by 0 bases, with 4 bases between. The V gene's germline CDR1 is MGHRA and CDR2 YSYEKL. The CDR3 sequence is CASRLNTEAFF. The DNA for the CDR3 is TGCGCCAGCCGGTTGAACACTGAAGCTTTCTTT.

This clone was seen just once. CDR3 in DNA: TGCGCCAGCAGACGGGGGACAGCGGCGACAGATACGCAGTATTTT. Encoded protein: CASRRGTAATDTQYF. The chain carries TRBV4-1 and TRBJ2-3; maybe TRBD1 (7 bases). Trimming stripped 6 bases from V and 3 bases from J, with 16 bases between. Germline lookup yields CDR1 MGHRA and CDR2 YSYEKL. The CDR3 consists of 15 residues.

J is TRBJ1-5 and V is TRBV2; D ambiguous. CDR1 is SNHLY and CDR2 is FYNNEI in the germline V gene. This CDR3 has 13 amino acids. Deletions cut 2 bases from V and 4 bases from J, with 6 bases between. The CDR3 region is CASSETQNQPQHF. Written as DNA, the CDR3 is TGTGCCAGCAGTGAAACACAAAATCAGCCCCAGCATTTT. Complete variable domain (other parts from reference TRBV2 and TRBJ1-5): EPEVTQTPSHQVTQMGQEVILRCVPISNHLYFYWYRQILGQKVEFLVSFYNNEISEKSEIFDDQFSVERPDGSNFTLKIRSTKLEDSAMYFCASSETQNQPQHFGDGTRLSIL.

This clone occurred once. The chain joins TRBV5-6 to TRBJ2-7; 7 bases align to TRBD2. The CDR3 runs 15 residues. The V gene end was trimmed by 0 bases and the J gene end by 2 bases; junction bases not matched to a gene: 5. The V gene's germline CDR1 is SGHDT and CDR2 YYEEEE. The CDR3 reads CASSLVPGLTYEQYF. CDR3 sequence (DNA): TGTGCCAGCAGCTTGGTCCCGGGACTAACCTACGAGCAGTACTTC.

J is TRBJ2-5 and V is TRBV25-1; 9 bases align to TRBD1. Losses at the gene ends were 3 bases for V and 4 bases for J; bases not matched to a gene: 9. The CDR3 totals 16 residues. Per germline, CDR1 MGHDK and CDR2 SYGVNS. Here the CDR3 reads CASSDGTGGIGETQYF. The CDR3 coding sequence is TGTGCCAGCAGTGACGGAACAGGGGGCATCGGAGAGACCCAGTACTTC.

J is TRBJ1-1 and V is TRBV2; D possibly corresponds to TRBD1 (5 bases). CDR1 and CDR2 (germline): SNHLY, FYNNEI. The length of the CDR3 is 14 residues. With 6 bases removed from V and 1 base from J, the gap between germline ends came to 12 bases. The chain's CDR3 is CASRATGGNTEAFF. The CDR3 nucleotides read TGTGCCAGCAGAGCCACGGGGGGGAACACTGAAGCTTTCTTT.

The chain recombines TRBV6-4 with TRBJ2-2; 10 nucleotides align to TRBD1. Looked up from germline, CDR1 is MRHNA and CDR2 is SNTAGT. The CDR3 covers 17 residues. V lost 10 bases and J lost 3; bases outside the gene matches: 14. CDR3: CANHRDRGLIHTGELFF. DNA for the CDR3: TGTGCCAACCACCGGGACAGGGGACTTATTCACACCGGGGAGCTGTTTTTT.

The V call is TRBV7-2, the J call TRBJ2-5; perhaps TRBD1 as D (5 bases). The CDR3 loop spans 13 amino acids. Germline CDR1 SGHTA, CDR2 FQGNSA. V was pared by 1 base and J by 7 bases, with 10 bases between. The CDR3 reads CASSLGPTGTQYF. CDR3 bases: TGTGCCAGCAGCTTAGGGCCCACAGGGACCCAGTACTTC.

This clone appeared once. V and J are TRBV2 and TRBJ2-7, with TRBD1 identical over 7 bases. Looked up from germline, CDR1 is SNHLY and CDR2 is FYNNEI. The CDR3 extends over 13 amino acids. V was clipped by 8 bases and J by 3 bases; unmatched bases: 7. CDR3 in DNA: TGTGCCAGCCGGGACAGACTAAACTACGAGCAGTACTTC. This codes for CASRDRLNYEQYF.

The chain employs TRBV5-1 and TRBJ2-1, with 9 bases identical to TRBD2. V lost 0 bases, J lost 4 bases, and 5 bases stayed unmatched. The CDR3 has 16 amino acids. The germline V gene encodes CDR1 SGHRS and CDR2 YFSETQ. The CDR3 reads CASSLVLAGGYNEQFF. In DNA, the CDR3 is TGCGCCAGCAGCTTGGTGCTTGCGGGAGGGTACAATGAGCAGTTCTTC.

The V and J genes are TRBV19 and TRBJ1-5; 9 bases agree with TRBD1. CDR1 and CDR2 from the germline V gene are LNHDA and SQIVND (reference sequence). V dropped 3 bases and J dropped 2; count of bases not matched to a gene: 17. The CDR3 runs to 20 residues. Written as DNA, the CDR3 is TGTGCCAGTAGTATCTTTCTGGGACAGGGTAAGGTAGTGGGCAATCAGCCCCAGCATTTT. Its translation is CASSIFLGQGKVVGNQPQHF.

The chain has TRBV21-1 and TRBJ2-1; TRBD2 is taken as the D call from the table, unchecked against the DNA. TRBV21-1 is recorded as a pseudogene. The CDR3 runs 15 residues. CDR3 residues: CASSKACGSSNEQFF. CDR3 in DNA: TGTGCCAGCAGCAAAGCTTGCGGGAGCTCCAATGAGCAGTTCTTC.

This chain uses TRBV4-1 with TRBJ1-2; 8 bases are a match to TRBD1. Germline V gene sequence: CDR1 MGHRA, CDR2 YSYEKL. J lost 3 bases, V lost 4 bases, and 4 bases had no gene match. The CDR3 is made up of 14 amino acids. DNA for the CDR3: TGCGCCAGCAGCCTAGGACAGGGAGACTATGGCTACACCTTC. Translating it yields CASSLGQGDYGYTF.